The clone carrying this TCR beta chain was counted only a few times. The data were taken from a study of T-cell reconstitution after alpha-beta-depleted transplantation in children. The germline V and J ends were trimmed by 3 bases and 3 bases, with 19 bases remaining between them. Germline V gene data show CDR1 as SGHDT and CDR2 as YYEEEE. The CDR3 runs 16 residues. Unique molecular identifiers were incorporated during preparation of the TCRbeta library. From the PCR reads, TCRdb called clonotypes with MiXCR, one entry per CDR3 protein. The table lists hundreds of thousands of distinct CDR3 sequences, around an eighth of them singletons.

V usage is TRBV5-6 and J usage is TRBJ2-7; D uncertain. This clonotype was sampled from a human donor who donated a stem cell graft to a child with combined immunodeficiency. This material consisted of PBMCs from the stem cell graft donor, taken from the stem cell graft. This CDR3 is CASSSVRIGKRYEQYF. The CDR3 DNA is TGTGCCAGCAGCTCGGTTAGGATAGGCAAACGCTACGAGCAGTACTTC.